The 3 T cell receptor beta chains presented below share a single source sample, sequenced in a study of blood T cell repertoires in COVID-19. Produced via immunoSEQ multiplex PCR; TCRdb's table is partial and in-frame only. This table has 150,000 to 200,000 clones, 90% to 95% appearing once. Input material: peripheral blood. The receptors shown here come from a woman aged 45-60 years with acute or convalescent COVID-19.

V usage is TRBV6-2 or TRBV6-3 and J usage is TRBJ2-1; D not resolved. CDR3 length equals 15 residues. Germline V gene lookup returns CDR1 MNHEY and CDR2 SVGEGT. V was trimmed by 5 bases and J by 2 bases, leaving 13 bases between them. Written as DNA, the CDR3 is TGTGCCAGCAGTCCGTGGAGCGCTACCTACAATGAGCAGTTCTTC. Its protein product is CASSPWSATYNEQFF.

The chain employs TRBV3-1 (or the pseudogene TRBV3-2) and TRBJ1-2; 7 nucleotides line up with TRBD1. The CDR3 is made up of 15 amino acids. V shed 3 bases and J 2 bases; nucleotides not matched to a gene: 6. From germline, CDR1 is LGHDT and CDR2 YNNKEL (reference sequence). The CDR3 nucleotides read TGTGCCAGCAGCCAGTGGGACAGTTTCAACTATGGCTACACCTTC. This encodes CASSQWDSFNYGYTF.

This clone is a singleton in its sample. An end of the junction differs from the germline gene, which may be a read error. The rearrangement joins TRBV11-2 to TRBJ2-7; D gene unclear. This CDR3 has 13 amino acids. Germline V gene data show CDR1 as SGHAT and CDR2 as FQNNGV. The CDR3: CASSLGQIYEQYF. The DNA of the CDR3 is TGCGCCAGCAGCTTAGGCCAGATCTACGAGCAGTACTTC.